This T cell receptor (beta chain) was sequenced in a study of cytomegalovirus exposure and HLA in healthy donors. Study overall: Around 87 million unique TCRs, all from HLA-typed donors, were included in an early release of the data.

Primers included in the PCR were 60 Vbeta and 13 Jbeta primers. The assay was immunoSEQ multiplex PCR, and TCRdb's table has in-frame clones only and misses some. Of about 120,000 clones listed, approximately 72% were seen once; the top ten hold 1.5%. V dropped 3 bases and J dropped 2 bases, with 9 bases sitting between them. The CDR3 length is 14 residues. CDR1 and CDR2 (germline): SGDLS, YYNGEE. Study-wide findings and caveats: Researchers catalogued some 160 TCR beta chains as cytomegalovirus-associated. Sequencing likely caused a cluster of highly shared sequence variants.

As regards this clone: Its antigen is undetermined.

The material sequenced was PBMCs. The receptor was isolated from a man younger than 30 in good health and CMV-seronegative. This sequence joins TRBV9 and TRBJ2-4; maybe TRBD1 (6 bases). CDR3 amino acids: CASSAGTTKNIQYF. The CDR3 DNA is TGTGCCAGCAGCGCAGGGACAACCAAAAACATTCAGTACTTC.